These 25 T cell receptor beta chains share one sample of origin, sequenced in a study of cytomegalovirus exposure and HLA in healthy donors. Clones were sequenced by immunoSEQ multiplex PCR, and TCRdb holds only the in-frame ones, with some missing. The sample holds 100,000 or so clones; around 83% are singletons and the top ten take around 3.6%. The specimen sequenced was PBMCs. The origin of the receptors is a woman aged 18-29 years in good health and CMV-seropositive.

The rearrangement uses TRBV10-3 and TRBJ2-2, with D possibly matching TRBD2 (6 bases). Per the germline V gene, CDR1 is ENHRY and CDR2 is SYGVKD. The CDR3 totals 16 residues. V lost 10 bases, J lost 1 base, and 19 bases lay in between. The CDR3 DNA follows: TGTGCCACCGCCGGGACTCAGAACCTGAACACCGGGGAGCTGTTTTTT. Translating it yields CATAGTQNLNTGELFF.

V and J are TRBV10-3 and TRBJ2-7, with 9 bases identical to TRBD1. V shed 8 bases and J 2 bases; nucleotides not matched to a gene: 16. The CDR3 covers 17 residues. CDR1 and CDR2 from the germline V gene are ENHRY and SYGVKD. As DNA, the CDR3 is TGTGCCATCGGCCCAGGGACAGGGCGTCCGTCGGCCTACGAGCAGTACTTC. Translating gives CAIGPGTGRPSAYEQYF.

The chain recombines TRBV19 with TRBJ2-3, with TRBD2 matching 8 bases. Trimming cost V 4 bases and J 1 base; bases outside gene matches: 7. The CDR3 extends over 16 amino acids. CDR1 and CDR2 from the germline V gene are LNHDA and SQIVND (reference sequence). The CDR3 DNA reads TGTGCCAGTAGTAGGAGGACTAGCCTCCGCACAGATACGCAGTATTTT. It yields the protein CASSRRTSLRTDTQYF.

This clone was seen a handful of times. This chain uses TRBV27 with TRBJ1-1, with 10 bases lining up with TRBD1. Germline-derived CDR1 and CDR2 are MNHEY and SMNVEV (reference sequence). The ends lost 3 bases at V and 1 base at J; junction bases unmatched: 2. CDR3 length equals 15 residues. The CDR3 DNA reads as TGTGCCAGCAGTTTTGGGACAGGGGCGAACACTGAAGCTTTCTTT. As protein: CASSFGTGANTEAFF.

This sequence joins TRBV5-3 and TRBJ1-2; 7 nucleotides align to TRBD1. TRBV5-3 is annotated as an ORF whose role is uncertain. There are 14 residues in the CDR3. With V trimmed by 4 bases and J by 7 bases, 10 bases remained unmatched. The CDR3 spells CARSHRDSLLGYTF. The CDR3 region has the DNA TGTGCCAGAAGCCACCGGGACAGCCTCCTTGGCTACACCTTC.

The V and J genes are TRBV27 and TRBJ2-1, with TRBD2 as a possible D gene (5 bases). The germline V gene encodes CDR1 MNHEY and CDR2 SMNVEV (reference sequence). Trimming pared 6 bases from V and 8 bases from J, leaving 14 bases between. The CDR3 contains 13 residues. CDR3 DNA: TGTGCCAGCAGGGGGATAGGGAGCCATGAGCAGTTCTTC. Its protein product is CASRGIGSHEQFF.

V gene TRBV5-4 combines with J gene TRBJ1-1; D call uncertain. Germline assignment: CDR1 SGHNT and CDR2 YYREEE (reference sequence). V dropped 1 base and J dropped 0 bases, with 7 bases sitting between them. The CDR3 sequence is 14 residues long. The CDR3 is CASSLSGLNTEAFF. In DNA form, the CDR3 reads TGTGCCAGCAGCTTGAGCGGACTGAACACTGAAGCTTTCTTT.

The chain combines TRBV30 with TRBJ2-5; TRBD2 might be the D (7 bases). The CDR3 length is 14 residues. Germline V gene data show CDR1 as GTSNPN and CDR2 as SVGIG (reference sequence). Trimming shortened V by 2 bases and J by 2 bases, and 12 bases separated the two germline ends. This chain's CDR3 is CAWSRGDYQETQYF. CDR3 coding DNA: TGTGCCTGGAGTAGGGGGGACTATCAAGAGACCCAGTACTTC. Based on the CDR3 plus reference TRBV30 and TRBJ2-5, the full variable domain is SQTIHQWPATLVQPVGSPLSLECTVEGTSNPNLYWYRQAAGRGLQLLFYSVGIGQISSEVPQNLSASRPQDRQFILSSKKLLLSDSGFYLCAWSRGDYQETQYFGPGTRLLVL.

The chain is built from TRBV4-1 and TRBJ2-7; D may be TRBD1 (5 bases). Germline assignment: CDR1 MGHRA and CDR2 YSYEKL. V was clipped by 0 bases and J by 5 bases, with 17 bases between them. This CDR3 comprises 16 residues. The CDR3 spells CASSQEVTGYRHEQYF. In DNA, the CDR3 is TGCGCCAGCAGCCAAGAGGTAACAGGTTACCGGCACGAGCAGTACTTC.

This chain links TRBV28 with TRBJ1-1; unclear D gene. Trimming removed 6 bases from V and 4 bases from J, with 15 bases in between. Germline-derived CDR1 and CDR2 are MDHEN and SYDVKM. This CDR3 region has 14 residues. The CDR3 DNA reads as TGTGCCAGCAGCCCTGCCCGTGGTAGCACTGAAGCTTTCTTT. The encoded protein is CASSPARGSTEAFF.

The V call is TRBV6-1, the J call TRBJ1-3; TRBD1 matches at 10 bases. The length of the CDR3 is 13 residues. From germline, CDR1 is MNHNS and CDR2 SASEGT. The ends lost 6 bases at V and 11 bases at J; junction bases unmatched: 7. CDR3 bases: TGTGCCAGCAGCCGGGACAGGGGAATAGCCATATATTTT. It is translated as CASSRDRGIAIYF.

J is TRBJ1-2 and V is TRBV2; maybe TRBD1 (6 bases). The germline V gene encodes CDR1 SNHLY and CDR2 FYNNEI. CDR3 length equals 15 residues. V was pared by 9 bases and J by 5 bases, with 22 bases between. As DNA, the CDR3 is TGTGCCAGATCCTATCAGGGGCGGCAGGGGTATGGCTACACCTTC. This codes for CARSYQGRQGYGYTF.

The gene calls are TRBV27 and TRBJ1-4, with D perhaps TRBD1 (5 bases). This CDR3 is 16 amino acids long. Germline CDR1 reads MNHEY; CDR2 reads SMNVEV (reference sequence). Trimming stripped 3 bases from V and 0 bases from J, with 11 bases between. In DNA form, the CDR3 reads TGTGCCAGCAGTTTCACAGGCCTCACAACTAATGAAAAACTGTTTTTT. Translating gives CASSFTGLTTNEKLFF.

The rearrangement links TRBV7-2 to TRBJ2-3; 8 positions match TRBD2. V was pared by 0 bases and J by 0 bases, with 8 bases of the junction left unmatched. From germline, CDR1 is SGHTA and CDR2 FQGNSA. CDR3 size: 18 residues. Here the CDR3 DNA reads TGTGCCAGCAGCTTAGCGCGAAGCGGGGGCGCTAGCACAGATACGCAGTATTTT. Translated, it gives CASSLARSGGASTDTQYF.

The gene calls are TRBV6-1 and TRBJ2-2; TRBD1 aligns across 10 bases. The CDR3 length is 15 residues. The V and J ends lost 1 base and 4 bases, in that order; junction bases with no gene match: 0. Germline assignment: CDR1 MNHNS and CDR2 SASEGT. The CDR3 sequence: CASSEGTGGTGELFF. CDR3 DNA sequence: TGTGCCAGCAGTGAAGGGACAGGGGGCACCGGGGAGCTGTTTTTT.

The chain couples TRBV15 to TRBJ2-1; 7 bases fit TRBD2. V was pared by 8 bases and J by 9 bases, with 4 bases of the junction left unmatched. CDR3 length equals 11 residues. CDR1 is LNHNV and CDR2 is YYDKDF in the germline V gene (reference sequence). Here the CDR3 reads CATSRGVEQFF. As DNA, the CDR3 is TGTGCCACCTCCCGGGGGGTTGAGCAGTTCTTC.

This clone came up once. V is TRBV10-2 and J is TRBJ2-1; D gene unclear. Germline loops: CDR1 WSHSY, CDR2 SAAADI. The CDR3 sequence is 16 residues long. V lost 6 bases, J lost 2 bases, and 17 bases lay in between. This chain's CDR3 is CASSQQPQFTYNEQFF. The CDR3 DNA is TGCGCCAGCAGCCAACAACCACAGTTTACCTACAATGAGCAGTTCTTC.

The chain combines TRBV5-1 with TRBJ1-1; 9 nucleotides match TRBD1. The CDR3 is 16 amino acids. The J segment lost 2 bases and the V segment lost 4 bases, leaving 9 bases of the junction unmatched. Germline CDR1 is SGHRS and CDR2 is YFSETQ. CDR3 sequence reads: CASSPGPDRGNTEAFF. In DNA form, the CDR3 reads TGCGCCAGCAGCCCAGGACCGGACAGGGGTAACACTGAAGCTTTCTTT.

The genes are TRBV28 and TRBJ2-2; 7 bases agree with TRBD1. Germline-derived CDR1 and CDR2 are MDHEN and SYDVKM. CDR3 length: 14 amino acids. V was clipped by 6 bases and J by 2 bases; unmatched bases: 3. CDR3 nucleotides: TGTGCCAGCAGGCGACAGGGAAACACCGGGGAGCTGTTTTTT. Translation: CASRRQGNTGELFF. Together with reference TRBV28 and TRBJ2-2, the CDR3 gives the full variable domain: DVKVTQSSRYLVKRTGEKVFLECVQDMDHENMFWYRQDPGLGLRLIYFSYDVKMKEKGDIPEGYSVSREKKERFSLILESASTNQTSMYLCASRRQGNTGELFFGEGSRLTVL.

The CDR3 here is CASSFLPNTGELFF. The CDR3 DNA is TGTGCCAGCAGCTTTCTCCCGAACACCGGGGAGCTGTTTTTT. The V call is TRBV4-2, the J call TRBJ2-2; no firm D call. This CDR3 region has 14 residues. CDR1 LGHNA and CDR2 YNFKEQ come from the germline V gene. Trimming took 5 bases from V and 0 from J, leaving 7 bases between them.

This chain links TRBV30 with TRBJ2-2, with D maybe TRBD2 (5 bases). The CDR3 is 18 amino acids. The V gene lost 2 bases and the J gene lost 3 bases, with 22 bases spanning the gap. CDR1 is GTSNPN, CDR2 SVGIG, per germline (reference sequence). The CDR3 region is CAWSLIKGTGRDTGELFF. The CDR3 DNA reads TGTGCCTGGAGTTTGATAAAGGGAACGGGGAGAGACACCGGGGAGCTGTTTTTT.

The chain joins TRBV27 to TRBJ2-3; 8 bases align to TRBD2. J was trimmed by 4 bases and V by 5 bases; bases with no gene match: 11. Germline V gene data show CDR1 as MNHEY and CDR2 as SMNVEV (reference sequence). This CDR3 is built from 16 residues. The CDR3 DNA reads as TGTGCCAGCAGTACTAGAGCGGGAGTGGGGCCAGATACGCAGTATTTT. Its protein product is CASSTRAGVGPDTQYF.

The chain combines TRBV2 with TRBJ2-1, with D tentatively TRBD2 (5 bases). The V end was cut by 0 bases, the J end by 1 base, with 10 bases between. The CDR3 is made up of 16 amino acids. Looked up from germline, CDR1 is SNHLY and CDR2 is FYNNEI. The DNA for the CDR3 is TGTGCCAGCAGTGAAGCGTCGCAGCGGTCCTACAATGAGCAGTTCTTC. Its protein product is CASSEASQRSYNEQFF.

This chain joins TRBV11-3 and TRBJ2-7; tentatively, D is TRBD1 (6 bases). The V gene lost 4 bases and the J gene lost 6 bases, with 10 bases spanning the gap. Germline-derived CDR1 and CDR2 are SGHNT and YENEEA. The CDR3 covers 12 residues. The DNA for the CDR3 is TGTGCCAGCAGCTCTACAGGGTCCGAGCAGTACTTC. Its protein product is CASSSTGSEQYF.

The rearrangement joins TRBV15 to TRBJ1-6, with 7 nucleotides matching TRBD1. Trimming cost V 1 base and J 7 bases; bases outside gene matches: 7. Germline V gives CDR1 LNHNV, CDR2 YYDKDF (reference sequence). The length of the CDR3 is 16 residues. CDR3 DNA: TGTGCCACCAGCAGAGGAGAGGGGGCGGGGAATTCACCCCTCCACTTT. Encoded protein: CATSRGEGAGNSPLHF.